Listed below are T cell receptor beta chains from one sample, sequenced in a study of blood T cell repertoires in COVID-19. Profiled with immunoSEQ multiplex PCR; TCRdb holds only in-frame clones, not every one. The sample has roughly 420,000 clones, more than 75% seen once. Sequencing used PBMCs or T cells enriched from blood (not recorded which). Receptors were obtained from a woman under 40 with acute COVID-19. Both conserved end residues are part of each CDR3. A D gene is named only where the DNA matches it firmly. The size entry is marked missing in some rows and otherwise reads once, few, many or a size class.

length,V,J,size,D,DNA,CDR3
15,TRBV7-2,TRBJ1-4,-,TRBD1,TGTGCCAGCAGCCCGACCGGGACAGGGGTGGAAAAACTGTTTTTT,CASSPTGTGVEKLFF
15,TRBV6-2/TRBV6-3,TRBJ2-1,-,-,TGTGCCAGCAGTTCGGGGACAAGCAACTACAATGAGCAGTTCTTC,CASSSGTSNYNEQFF
14,TRBV14,TRBJ2-1,-,TRBD2,TGTGCCAGCAGCCAGGGACTAGCGGGAAATGAGCAGTTCTTC,CASSQGLAGNEQFF
18,TRBV7-2,TRBJ2-7,-,TRBD2,TGTGCCAGCAGCTTAAGGGTCAGGTCGGGGGGGGAGTCCTACGAGCAGTACTTC,CASSLRVRSGGESYEQYF
13,TRBV2,TRBJ1-1,-,-,TGTGCCAGCAGTGACCGAGGGCCCACTGAAGCTTTCTTT,CASSDRGPTEAFF
15,TRBV7-2,TRBJ2-1,-,-,TGTGCCAGCAGCTTAGTGCCGGGGGTCTACAATGAGCAGTTCTTC,CASSLVPGVYNEQFF
15,TRBV7-2,TRBJ1-5,-,-,TGTGCCAGCAGCTTAGGGCCTGGCAGGGATCAGCCCCAGCATTTT,CASSLGPGRDQPQHF
14,TRBV10-1,TRBJ2-2,-,-,TGCGCCAGCAGCAGGGGCCCAAACACCGGGGAGCTGTTTTTT,CASSRGPNTGELFF
16,TRBV27,TRBJ1-6,-,TRBD1,TGTGCCAGCAGGCAGACAGGGGGCACCTATAATTCACCCCTCCACTTT,CASRQTGGTYNSPLHF
14,TRBV5-5,TRBJ1-2,-,TRBD1,TGTGCCAGCAGCACATACGACAGGGCGAGAGGCTACACCTTC,CASSTYDRARGYTF
15,TRBV7-2,TRBJ2-7,-,TRBD1,TGTGCCAGCAGCTTAGCGGCAGGGGGTGAATACGAGCAGTACTTC,CASSLAAGGEYEQYF
13,TRBV6-8,TRBJ2-3,-,-,TGTGCCAGCAGTTACGGGGGGATGGATACGCAGTATTTT,CASSYGGMDTQYF
14,TRBV18,TRBJ1-6,-,TRBD1,TGTGCCAGCTCACCGCAGGGGGCAGGATCACCCCTCCACTTT,CASSPQGAGSPLHF
15,TRBV5-1,TRBJ1-3,-,-,TGCGCCAGCAGCACGGAAGGGAGCTCTGGAAACACCATATATTTT,CASSTEGSSGNTIYF
16,TRBV3-1/TRBV3-2,TRBJ1-2,-,TRBD1,TGTGCCAGCAGCCCGCGTCGCGGGACAGACTTCTATGGCTACACCTTC,CASSPRRGTDFYGYTF
18,TRBV7-3,TRBJ2-1,once,TRBD2,TGTGCCAGCAGCCCTGGACTAGCGGGGGGCCGCTCCTACAATGAGCAGTTCTTC,CASSPGLAGGRSYNEQFF
15,TRBV5-1,TRBJ1-1,-,-,TGCGCCAGCAGCCTGGTGGCAGGGGAGAACACTGAAGCTTTCTTT,CASSLVAGENTEAFF
14,TRBV5-1,TRBJ2-1,-,-,TGCGCCAGCAGCTATGGGAGCTCCTACAATGAGCAGTTCTTC,CASSYGSSYNEQFF
17,TRBV12-5,TRBJ1-3,once,TRBD1,TGTGCTAGTGGCTGGCTGCTGGACGACAGGGTCGGAAACACCATATATTTT,CASGWLLDDRVGNTIYF
16,TRBV11-2,TRBJ1-5,-,-,TGTGCCAGCAGCTTAGTTTACGGGGTTAGCAATCAGCCCCAGCATTTT,CASSLVYGVSNQPQHF
17,TRBV24-1,TRBJ2-3,-,TRBD1,TGTGCCACCAGTGTCCACAGGGGTGCAAGCATCACAGATACGCAGTATTTT,CATSVHRGASITDTQYF
16,TRBV7-2,TRBJ2-6,-,TRBD1,TGTGCCAGCAGCATCAAAGGGGGCTCCGGGGCCAACGTCCTGACTTTC,CASSIKGGSGANVLTF
16,TRBV27,TRBJ2-5,-,-,TGTGCCAGCTCTACGACGGGGCTCCTCGGGGGAGAGACCCAGTACTTC,CASSTTGLLGGETQYF
16,TRBV11-3,TRBJ2-1,-,-,TGTGCCAGCAGCTCCGAGAAGCCCCCCTCCTACAATGAGCAGTTCTTC,CASSSEKPPSYNEQFF
15,TRBV3-1/TRBV3-2,TRBJ1-5,-,TRBD1,TGTGCCAGCAGCCAAGGGTCGACAGGGAGTGGCCCCCAGCATTTT,CASSQGSTGSGPQHF
15,TRBV5-1,TRBJ1-2,-,-,TGCGCCAGCAGCTTGGTCGTGGGGGGAGGCGCTGGCTACACCTTC,CASSLVVGGGAGYTF
16,TRBV18,TRBJ2-7,-,-,TGTGCCAGCTCACCACCGGGTCAGGGCCCTTCCTACGAGCAGTACTTC,CASSPPGQGPSYEQYF
15,TRBV10-2,TRBJ1-6,-,TRBD1,TGCGCCAGCAGTGAGTCGGGACAGGGAAATTCACCCCTCCACTTT,CASSESGQGNSPLHF
16,TRBV3-1/TRBV3-2,TRBJ2-7,-,TRBD2,TGTGCCAGCAGCCCCCGGACTAGCGGGGGGGCCTTCGAGCAGTACTTC,CASSPRTSGGAFEQYF
15,TRBV18,TRBJ2-7,-,-,TGTGCCAGCTCACCTGGAGGGAGGAGGTCCTACGAGCAGTACTTC,CASSPGGRRSYEQYF
15,TRBV2,TRBJ2-7,once,TRBD2,TGTGCCAGCAGTAAAAGCGGGGGAGTGTCTGGCGAGCAGTACTTC,CASSKSGGVSGEQYF